What follows is one T cell receptor beta chain and its context. The target antigen is unknown. It was across several immunoSEQ plates that each subset's genomic DNA was evenly split. Only in-frame clones appear in the TCRdb table, and some are missing; sequencing was by immunoSEQ multiplex PCR. This repertoire shows some 900,000 clones, more than 75% found once; its top ten account for around 1.4%. This entry comes from a study of shared clonotypes between healthy human individuals. Overall study context: The people who gave samples were a couple of women and three men aged 18 to 49. Study-level points and caveats: In a few donors, around 5% of naive CD4 clonotypes appeared in common.

Within Nashville, Tennessee resided all donors, each a Caucasian adult. The CDR3 length is 12 residues. Germline V gene data show CDR1 as SNHLY and CDR2 as FYNNEI. Trimming took off 6 bases at V and 5 bases at J, with 10 bases between the two ends. This TCR was sampled from a man between 18 and 35 years old in good health. The chain couples TRBV2 to TRBJ1-2; weak D call: TRBD1 (5 bases). What was sequenced was memory CD4+ T cells sorted from blood. As for subset: CD45RA-negative fraction. The CDR3 sequence is CASRVGGYGYTF. CDR3 in DNA: TGTGCCAGCAGGGTTGGGGGTTATGGCTACACCTTC.